Described below is a single T cell receptor beta chain sequence and its context. Its antigen is still unknown. The data stem from a study of CD8+ T cells in alopecia areata. PBMCs were stained for CD3, CD4 and CD8, and CD4+ and CD8+ T cells were sorted. The study's findings and limits: The study found higher clonality in lesional than normal scalp, especially in alopecia totalis/universalis. Scalp specimens additionally yield sequences from normal skin's resident alphabeta T cells. Relative to mice, TCR sharing across patients was less clear, a difference possibly HLA-related.

cDNA reverse transcribed from extracted RNA served as the sequencing template. TCRdb's copy holds only in-frame clones and misses some; the assay was immunoSEQ multiplex PCR. The sample carries about 150,000 clones, 50% to 60% recorded once. The TCR originated in a human donor in good health. The sample consisted of CD4+ T cells sorted from blood.

The CDR3 bases are TGTGCCAGCAGCCAAGACGGGACTCTTGTACAAGAGACCCAGTACTTC. Protein sequence: CASSQDGTLVQETQYF. This rearrangement joins TRBV4-2 to TRBJ2-5; weak D call: TRBD2 (6 bases). The CDR3 is 16 residues long. Germline V gene data show CDR1 as LGHNA and CDR2 as YNFKEQ. Trimming shortened V by 0 bases and J by 2 bases, and 13 bases separated the two germline ends.